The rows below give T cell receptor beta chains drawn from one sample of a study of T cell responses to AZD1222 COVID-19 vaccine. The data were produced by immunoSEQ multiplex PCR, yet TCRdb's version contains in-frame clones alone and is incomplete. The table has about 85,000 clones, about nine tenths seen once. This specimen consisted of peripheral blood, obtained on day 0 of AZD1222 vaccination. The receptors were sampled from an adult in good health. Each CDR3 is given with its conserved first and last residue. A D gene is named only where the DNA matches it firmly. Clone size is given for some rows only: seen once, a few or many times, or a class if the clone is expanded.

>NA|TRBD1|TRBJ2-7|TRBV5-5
CASSLEGQNYEQYF
TGTGCCAGCAGCTTGGAGGGACAGAACTACGAGCAGTACTTC
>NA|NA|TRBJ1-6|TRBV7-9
CASSLERNSPLHF
TGTGCCAGCAGCTTAGAAAGAAATTCACCCCTCCACTTT
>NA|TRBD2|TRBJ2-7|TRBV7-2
CASSLGAGLGSTQQYF
TGTGCCAGCAGCTTAGGCGCCGGACTAGGATCTACGCAGCAGTACTTC
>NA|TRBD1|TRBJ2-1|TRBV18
CASNRDSSYNEQFF
TGTGCCAGCAACCGGGACAGCTCCTACAATGAGCAGTTCTTC
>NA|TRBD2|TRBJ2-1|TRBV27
CASSLPPTSGRGVQFF
TGTGCCAGCAGCCTTCCTCCGACTAGCGGGAGGGGCGTGCAGTTCTTC
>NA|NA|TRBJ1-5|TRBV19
CASKTGHINSNQPQHF
TGTGCCAGTAAAACGGGACACATCAATAGCAATCAGCCCCAGCATTTT
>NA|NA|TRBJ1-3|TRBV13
CASSTQTIRASSGNTIYF
TGTGCCAGCAGCACCCAGACCATAAGGGCTAGCTCTGGAAACACCATATATTTT
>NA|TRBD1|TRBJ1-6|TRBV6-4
CASSDHYRGLGSPLHF
TGTGCCAGCAGTGACCACTACAGGGGGCTCGGTTCACCCCTCCACTTT
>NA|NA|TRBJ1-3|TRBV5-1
CASSWGPQGSGNTIYF
TGCGCCAGCAGCTGGGGGCCACAGGGAAGTGGAAACACCATATATTTT
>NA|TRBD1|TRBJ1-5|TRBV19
CASSFGSGTDQPQHF
TGTGCCAGTAGTTTCGGCTCCGGGACAGATCAGCCCCAGCATTTT
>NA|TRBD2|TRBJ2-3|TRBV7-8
CASSLSASGIKQQYF
TGTGCCAGCAGCTTATCGGCTAGCGGAATCAAACAGCAGTATTTT
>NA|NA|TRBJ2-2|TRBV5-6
CASSLVDRNTGELFF
TGTGCCAGCAGCTTGGTGGACAGAAACACCGGGGAGCTGTTTTTT
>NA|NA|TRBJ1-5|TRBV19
CASSRARDGTLPQHF
TGTGCCAGTAGTCGCGCAAGGGACGGGACTCTGCCCCAGCATTTT
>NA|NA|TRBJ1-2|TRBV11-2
CASSYDGRDNGYTF
TGTGCCAGCAGCTACGACGGGCGGGATAATGGCTACACCTTC
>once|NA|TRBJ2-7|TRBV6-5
CASSYKLFSYEQYF
TGTGCCAGCAGTTACAAACTATTCTCCTACGAGCAGTACTTC
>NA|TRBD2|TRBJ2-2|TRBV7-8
CASTVGAGGLTGELFF
TGTGCCAGCACGGTGGGAGCGGGAGGACTCACCGGGGAGCTGTTTTTT
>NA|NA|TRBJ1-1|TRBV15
CATSSLRGMTEAFF
TGTGCCACCAGCAGTCTTCGGGGCATGACTGAAGCTTTCTTT
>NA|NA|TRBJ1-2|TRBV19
CASTPPRGTGSYGYTF
TGTGCCAGTACCCCACCTAGGGGGACCGGTAGCTATGGCTACACCTTC
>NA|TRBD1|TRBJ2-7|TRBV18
CASSPPRAGGGYEQYF
TGTGCCAGCTCACCTCCGAGGGCAGGGGGCGGGTACGAGCAGTACTTC
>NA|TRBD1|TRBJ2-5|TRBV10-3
CAISESDREETQYF
TGTGCCATCAGTGAGTCAGACAGGGAAGAGACCCAGTACTTC
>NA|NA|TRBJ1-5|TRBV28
CASSFPPSGGRSNQPQHF
TGTGCCAGCAGTTTCCCCCCTTCGGGGGGCCGGTCCAATCAGCCCCAGCATTTT
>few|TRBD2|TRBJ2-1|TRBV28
CASSLWTSGINEQFF
TGTGCCAGCAGTTTATGGACTAGCGGGATCAATGAGCAGTTCTTC
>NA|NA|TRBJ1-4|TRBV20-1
CSASGWDSGANEKLFF
TGCAGTGCTAGTGGGTGGGACTCCGGAGCTAATGAAAAACTGTTTTTT
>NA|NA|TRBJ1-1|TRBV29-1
CSVEAGDITEAFF
TGCAGCGTTGAAGCAGGGGATATCACTGAAGCTTTCTTT
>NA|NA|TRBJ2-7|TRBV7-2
CASSPPPLGSYEQYF
TGTGCCAGCAGCCCTCCACCCCTTGGGTCCTACGAGCAGTACTTC
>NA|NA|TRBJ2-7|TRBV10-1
CASSNSYEQYF
TGCGCCAGCAGTAACAGCTACGAGCAGTACTTC
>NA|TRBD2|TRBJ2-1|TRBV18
CASSEGLAVYNEQFF
TGTGCCAGCTCAGAGGGACTAGCGGTATACAATGAGCAGTTCTTC
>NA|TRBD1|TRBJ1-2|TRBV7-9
CASTVTGGDGGYTF
TGTGCCAGCACCGTCACAGGGGGCGACGGTGGCTACACCTTC
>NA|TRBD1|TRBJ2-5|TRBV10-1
CARPLQGNFQETQYF
TGCGCCAGACCTTTACAGGGGAACTTTCAAGAGACCCAGTACTTC
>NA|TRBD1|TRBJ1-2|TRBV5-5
CASSNPTGRNYGYTF
TGTGCCAGCAGTAACCCGACAGGGAGGAACTATGGCTACACCTTC
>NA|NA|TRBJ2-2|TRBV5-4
CASSLQGRNTGELFF
TGTGCCAGCAGCTTACAGGGAAGGAACACCGGGGAGCTGTTTTTT
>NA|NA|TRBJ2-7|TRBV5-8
CASSLDRGSGVDEQYF
TGTGCCAGCAGCTTGGATAGAGGTTCCGGGGTTGACGAGCAGTACTTC
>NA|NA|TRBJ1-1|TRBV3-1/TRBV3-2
CASSQVGGVAEAFF
TGTGCCAGCAGCCAAGTTGGAGGGGTCGCTGAAGCTTTCTTT
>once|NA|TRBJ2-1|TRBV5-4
CASSQGLTNEQFF
TGTGCCAGCAGCCAAGGGCTAACCAATGAGCAGTTCTTC
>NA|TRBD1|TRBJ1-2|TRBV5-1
CASRSDTGDGYTF
TGCGCCAGCAGATCCGACACAGGGGATGGCTACACCTTC
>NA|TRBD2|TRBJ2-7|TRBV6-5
CASTGLAGSHEQYF
TGTGCCAGTACAGGACTAGCGGGATCACACGAGCAGTACTTC
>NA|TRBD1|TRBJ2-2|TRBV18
CASSPRPRGQGAPNTGELFF
TGTGCCAGCTCACCACGGCCCAGGGGACAGGGGGCCCCGAACACCGGGGAGCTGTTTTTT
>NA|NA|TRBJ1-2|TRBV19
CASSIPRRDGYGYTF
TGTGCCAGTAGTATCCCGCGCCGGGACGGCTATGGCTACACCTTC
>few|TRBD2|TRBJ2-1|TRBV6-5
CASKDGGSSYNEQFF
TGTGCCAGCAAAGACGGGGGGAGCTCCTACAATGAGCAGTTCTTC
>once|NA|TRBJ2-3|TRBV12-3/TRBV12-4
CASSFSTDTQYF
TGTGCCAGCAGTTTCAGCACAGATACGCAGTATTTT
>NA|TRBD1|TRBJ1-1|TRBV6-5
CASSPHRGPRTEAFF
TGTGCCAGCAGTCCGCACAGGGGGCCTCGGACTGAAGCTTTCTTT
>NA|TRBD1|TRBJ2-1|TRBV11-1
CASSPGQGEYNEQFF
TGTGCCAGCAGCCCGGGACAGGGTGAATACAATGAGCAGTTCTTC
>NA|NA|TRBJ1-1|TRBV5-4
CASSLGGARGNTEAFF
TGTGCCAGCAGCTTGGGCGGGGCGCGAGGAAACACTGAAGCTTTCTTT
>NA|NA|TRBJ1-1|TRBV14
CASSQDLVSARLGAFF
TGTGCCAGCAGCCAAGATCTTGTTAGCGCGAGACTGGGAGCTTTCTTT
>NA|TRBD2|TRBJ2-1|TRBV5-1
CASSLGGTSAAGNNEQFF
TGCGCCAGCAGCTTGGGGGGGACTAGCGCGGCGGGCAACAATGAGCAGTTCTTC
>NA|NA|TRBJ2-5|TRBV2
CASTPTRIQYF
TGTGCCAGCACCCCGACTAGGATCCAGTACTTC
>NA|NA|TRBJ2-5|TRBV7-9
CASSLGLVQETQYF
TGTGCCAGCAGCTTAGGACTAGTCCAAGAGACCCAGTACTTC
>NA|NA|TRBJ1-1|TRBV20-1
CSAIPTRKAFF
TGCAGTGCTATTCCTACTAGAAAAGCTTTCTTT
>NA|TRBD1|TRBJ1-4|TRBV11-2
CASSLGTGYNEKLFF
TGTGCCAGCAGCTTAGGGACAGGATATAATGAAAAACTGTTTTTT
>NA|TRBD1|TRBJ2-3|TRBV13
CASSQRTGVDTQYF
TGTGCCAGCAGCCAAAGGACAGGGGTGGATACGCAGTATTTT
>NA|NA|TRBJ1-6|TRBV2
CASSEREGNSPLHF
TGTGCCAGCAGTGAAAGGGAGGGCAATTCACCCCTCCACTTT
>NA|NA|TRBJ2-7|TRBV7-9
CASSLTTEYEQYF
TGTGCCAGCAGCTTGACCACCGAGTACGAGCAGTACTTC
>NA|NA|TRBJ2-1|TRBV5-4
CASSGMAKVYNEQFF
TGTGCCAGCAGCGGGATGGCAAAGGTGTACAATGAGCAGTTCTTC
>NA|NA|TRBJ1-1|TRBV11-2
CASSLGNRGVNTEAFF
TGTGCCAGCAGCTTAGGTAATAGGGGCGTGAACACTGAAGCTTTCTTT
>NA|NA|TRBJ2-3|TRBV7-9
CASSLFFADTQYF
TGTGCCAGCAGCTTATTCTTTGCAGATACGCAGTATTTT